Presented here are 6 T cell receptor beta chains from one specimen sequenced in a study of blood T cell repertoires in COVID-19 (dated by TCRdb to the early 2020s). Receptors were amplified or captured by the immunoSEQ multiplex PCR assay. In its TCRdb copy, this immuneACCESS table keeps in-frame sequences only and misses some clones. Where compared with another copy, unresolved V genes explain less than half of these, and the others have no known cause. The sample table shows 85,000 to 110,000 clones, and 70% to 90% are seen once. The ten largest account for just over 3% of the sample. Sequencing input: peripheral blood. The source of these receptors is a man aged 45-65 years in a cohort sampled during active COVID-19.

For the CDR3, the DNA is TGTGCCAGCAGGACAGGGGCTAACTATGGCTACACCTTC. It codes for CASRTGANYGYTF. This rearrangement joins TRBV6-6 to TRBJ1-2; 8 bases align to TRBD1. The CDR3 totals 13 residues. The V gene end was trimmed by 6 bases and the J gene end by 0 bases; junction bases not matched to a gene: 0. Per the germline V gene, CDR1 is MNHNY and CDR2 is SVGAGI (reference sequence).

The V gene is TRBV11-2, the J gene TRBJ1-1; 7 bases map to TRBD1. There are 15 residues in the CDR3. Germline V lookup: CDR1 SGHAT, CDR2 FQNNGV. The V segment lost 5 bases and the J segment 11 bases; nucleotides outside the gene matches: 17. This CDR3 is CASSAHPGTVRDAFF. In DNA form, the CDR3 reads TGTGCCAGCAGCGCACACCCCGGGACAGTTCGGGACGCTTTCTTT.

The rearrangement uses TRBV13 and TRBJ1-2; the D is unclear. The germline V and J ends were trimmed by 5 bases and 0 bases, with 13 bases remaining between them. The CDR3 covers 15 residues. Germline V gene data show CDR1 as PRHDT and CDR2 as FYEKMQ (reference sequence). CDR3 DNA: TGTGCCAGCAGCCCTGGACTGGAATCTAACTATGGCTACACCTTC. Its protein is CASSPGLESNYGYTF.

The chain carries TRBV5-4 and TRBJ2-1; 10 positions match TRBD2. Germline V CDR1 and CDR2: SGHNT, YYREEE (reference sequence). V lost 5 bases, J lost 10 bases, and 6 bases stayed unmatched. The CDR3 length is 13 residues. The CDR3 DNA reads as TGTGCCAGCAGATCTAGCGGGGGAAGCGAGCAGTTCTTC. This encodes CASRSSGGSEQFF. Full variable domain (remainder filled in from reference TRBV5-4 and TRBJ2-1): ETGVTQSPTHLIKTRGQQVTLRCSSQSGHNTVSWYQQALGQGPQFIFQYYREEENGRGNFPPRFSGLQFPNYSSELNVNALELDDSALYLCASRSSGGSEQFFGPGTRLTVL.

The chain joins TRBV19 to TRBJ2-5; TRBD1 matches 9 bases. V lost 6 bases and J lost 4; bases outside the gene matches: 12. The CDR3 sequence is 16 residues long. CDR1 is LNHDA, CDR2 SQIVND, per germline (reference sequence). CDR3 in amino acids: CASSTAGQGRIETQYF. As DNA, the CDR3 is TGTGCCAGTAGCACAGCTGGACAGGGGAGGATAGAGACCCAGTACTTC.

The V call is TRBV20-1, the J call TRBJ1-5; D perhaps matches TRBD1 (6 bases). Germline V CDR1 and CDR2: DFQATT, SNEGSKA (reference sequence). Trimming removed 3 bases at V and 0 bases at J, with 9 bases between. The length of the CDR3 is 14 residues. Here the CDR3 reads CSASTGYSNQPQHF. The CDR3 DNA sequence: TGCAGTGCTAGTACAGGGTATAGCAATCAGCCCCAGCATTTT.